This T cell receptor beta chain comes out of a study of blood T cell repertoires in COVID-19. Study summary: Whether acute or convalescent, the COVID-19 samples came from the United States, Italy and Spain. T cells, B-cell-depleted T cells, or PBMCs provided the cDNA or gDNA that served as material.

The V and J ends lost 3 bases and 4 bases respectively, with 18 bases between them. Looked up from germline, CDR1 is SNHLY and CDR2 is FYNNEI. The CDR3 totals 16 residues. This clone showed up just once. Authors' data handling: From reference gene primer amplification, estimates of nucleated cell counts were derived. Produced via immunoSEQ multiplex PCR; TCRdb's table is partial and in-frame only. That table is the source of V, J and clone size, and D and trimming were worked out from the DNA. The sample has 300,000 to 400,000 clones; roughly 84% are singletons. The source of this sequence is a man aged 50 to 60 with active or convalescent COVID-19. Sequenced material: peripheral blood. This chain links TRBV2 with TRBJ1-2; D might be TRBD1 (6 bases). CDR3 DNA sequence: TGTGCCAGCAGTGATCAGGGGTCCAGCCCTCCCTATGGCTACACCTTC. This gives the protein CASSDQGSSPPYGYTF.